These T cell receptor beta chains were read from a single sample in a study of cytomegalovirus exposure and HLA in healthy donors. Some clones are missing from TCRdb's copy, which holds only in-frame ones; the method was immunoSEQ multiplex PCR. There are approximately 150,000 clones in the sample, with around 1.5% held by the top ten. Sequences were obtained from PBMCs. These receptors were obtained from a woman between 35 and 50 years old in good health and CMV-seronegative. Both conserved end residues are part of each CDR3. Each record gives: V gene, CDR3 length, J gene, D gene, CDR3 protein, CDR3 DNA. D genes are given only for firm matches.

>TRBV6-1|13|TRBJ1-2|.
CASRAEENYGYTF
TGTGCCAGCAGAGCGGAGGAGAACTATGGCTACACCTTC
>TRBV27|15|TRBJ1-5|TRBD1
CASTRTGGTNQPQHF
TGTGCCAGCACTCGGACAGGGGGAACCAATCAGCCCCAGCATTTT
>TRBV6-4|16|TRBJ2-1|.
CASSDGADGDHNEQFF
TGTGCCAGCAGTGACGGAGCGGACGGGGATCACAATGAGCAGTTCTTC
>TRBV11-2|14|TRBJ1-2|TRBD1
CASSLEKGAYGYTF
TGTGCCAGCAGCTTAGAAAAGGGGGCCTATGGCTACACCTTC
>TRBV29-1|10|TRBJ1-2|.
CSDWGHGYTF
TGCAGCGACTGGGGGCACGGCTACACCTTC
>TRBV28|15|TRBJ2-7|.
CASSPLGRSQVEQYF
TGTGCCAGCAGCCCGTTGGGCCGATCCCAAGTCGAGCAGTACTTC
>TRBV6-5|14|TRBJ2-2|TRBD1
CASRLTGGSGELFF
TGTGCCAGCAGACTGACAGGGGGCTCGGGGGAGCTGTTTTTT
>TRBV6-5|13|TRBJ1-5|TRBD1
CASIGTVYQPQHF
TGTGCCAGCATAGGGACAGTATATCAGCCCCAGCATTTT
>TRBV4-3|15|TRBJ2-1|TRBD1
CASSHDTGGRNEQFF
TGCGCCAGCAGCCACGACACAGGGGGCAGGAATGAGCAGTTCTTC
>TRBV4-1|15|TRBJ2-5|TRBD1
CASSQEDRGQETQYF
TGCGCCAGCAGCCAGGAAGACAGGGGACAAGAGACCCAGTACTTC
>TRBV7-9|14|TRBJ2-5|.
CASSFRQLQETQYF
TGTGCCAGCAGCTTCCGACAGCTTCAAGAGACCCAGTACTTC
>TRBV5-1|19|TRBJ2-3|TRBD1
CASSLAREGGGWGTDTQYF
TGCGCCAGCAGCTTGGCCCGGGAAGGGGGCGGGTGGGGCACAGATACGCAGTATTTT
>TRBV18|16|TRBJ1-6|.
CASSPLDRLYNSPLHF
TGTGCCAGCTCACCCTTGGACAGACTCTATAATTCACCCCTCCACTTT
>TRBV19|16|TRBJ2-3|TRBD2
CASSPRLAGGGDTQYF
TGTGCCAGTAGTCCGCGACTAGCGGGGGGCGGAGATACGCAGTATTTT
>TRBV4-2|16|TRBJ2-7|TRBD2
CASSQDTSGGLLEQYF
TGTGCCAGCAGCCAAGATACGAGCGGGGGGCTTCTGGAGCAGTACTTC
>TRBV7-2|14|TRBJ2-7|.
CASSFRTTSYEQYF
TGTGCCAGCAGCTTTCGGACTACTTCCTACGAGCAGTACTTC
>TRBV10-3|11|TRBJ2-3|.
CAIVAEDTQYF
TGTGCCATCGTAGCAGAAGATACGCAGTATTTT